The source of this T cell receptor beta chain is a study of cytomegalovirus exposure and HLA in healthy donors. Study-level points and caveats: Relative to the roughly 690-donor mean, N-insertions were reportedly fewer in an Asian-associated ancestry cluster in a later analysis. Rarity characterized most TCR sequences, yet some public TCRs appeared in many donors. Researchers reported from a later analysis that most CMV-associated TCR beta chains appeared HLA-restricted.

Each donor was nominally healthy when sampled (though unrecorded immune exposures were likely). Details on this clone: What it binds is not known.

Vbeta (60) and Jbeta (13) primers were used in the PCR. Generated by immunoSEQ multiplex PCR, the TCRdb table keeps only in-frame clones and is missing some. The sample consists of around 100,000 clones, roughly 80% of them appearing once. This receptor was obtained from a woman between 40 and 50 years old in good health and CMV-seropositive. Sequenced sample: PBMCs.

DNA of the CDR3: TGTGCCAGCAGCTTAGACTCCGGGTTGGACGGGGAGCTGTTTTTT. It is translated as CASSLDSGLDGELFF. The chain links TRBV7-9 to TRBJ2-2; D call uncertain. Germline values: CDR1 SEHNR, CDR2 FQNEAQ (reference sequence). V was cut by 1 base and J by 7 bases, with 13 bases left in between. The CDR3 has 15 residues.